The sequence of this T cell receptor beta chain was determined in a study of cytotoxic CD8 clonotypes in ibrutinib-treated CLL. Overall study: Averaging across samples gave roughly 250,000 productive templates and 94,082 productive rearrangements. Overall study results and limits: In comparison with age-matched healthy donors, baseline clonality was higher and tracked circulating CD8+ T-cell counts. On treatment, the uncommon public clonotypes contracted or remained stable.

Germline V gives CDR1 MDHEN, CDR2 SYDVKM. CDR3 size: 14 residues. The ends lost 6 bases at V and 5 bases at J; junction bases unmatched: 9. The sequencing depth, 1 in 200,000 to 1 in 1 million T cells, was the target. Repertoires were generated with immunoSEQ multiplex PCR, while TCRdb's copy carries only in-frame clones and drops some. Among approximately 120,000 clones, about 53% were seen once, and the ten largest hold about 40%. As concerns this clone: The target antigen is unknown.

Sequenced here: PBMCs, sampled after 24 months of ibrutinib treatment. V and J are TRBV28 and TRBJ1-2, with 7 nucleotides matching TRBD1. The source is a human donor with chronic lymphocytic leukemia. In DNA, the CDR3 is TGTGCCAGCAGCCGGGGACAGCCCCAATATGGCTACACCTTC. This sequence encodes CASSRGQPQYGYTF.